This T cell receptor (beta chain) was obtained from a study of T cells after yellow fever vaccination. General study findings and limits: Highly abundant clonotypes carried over from the bulk population could end up in FACS-sorted repertoires as contaminants.

This CDR3 contains 15 residues. Looked up from germline, CDR1 is SGHRS and CDR2 is YFSETQ. Trimming removed 4 bases from V and 4 bases from J, with 17 bases in between. This clonotype was found many times. Antigen unknown. It was through 5'RACE template switching that TCR cDNA was made, with a universal primer site and UMIs added. TCRdb fed the 5' RACE reads into MiXCR, producing one record per CDR3 protein. The sample records some 150,000 distinct CDR3 sequences, approximately 11% being singletons. The source is a man aged 18 to 30 who received the YFV17D yellow fever vaccine. Sequencing used CD8+ T cells sorted from PBMCs, obtained 15 days after the yellow fever booster vaccination. This chain joins TRBV5-1 and TRBJ1-2; D may be TRBD1 (5 bases). The CDR3 region is CASSEWDGLPYGYTF. CDR3 nucleotide sequence: TGCGCCAGCAGCGAATGGGACGGCCTACCCTATGGCTACACCTTC. Using reference TRBV5-1 and TRBJ1-2 for the parts outside the CDR3, the full variable domain is KAGVTQTPRYLIKTRGQQVTLSCSPISGHRSVSWYQQTPGQGLQFLFEYFSETQRNKGNFPGRFSGRQFSNSRSEMNVSTLELGDSALYLCASSEWDGLPYGYTFGSGTRLTVV.